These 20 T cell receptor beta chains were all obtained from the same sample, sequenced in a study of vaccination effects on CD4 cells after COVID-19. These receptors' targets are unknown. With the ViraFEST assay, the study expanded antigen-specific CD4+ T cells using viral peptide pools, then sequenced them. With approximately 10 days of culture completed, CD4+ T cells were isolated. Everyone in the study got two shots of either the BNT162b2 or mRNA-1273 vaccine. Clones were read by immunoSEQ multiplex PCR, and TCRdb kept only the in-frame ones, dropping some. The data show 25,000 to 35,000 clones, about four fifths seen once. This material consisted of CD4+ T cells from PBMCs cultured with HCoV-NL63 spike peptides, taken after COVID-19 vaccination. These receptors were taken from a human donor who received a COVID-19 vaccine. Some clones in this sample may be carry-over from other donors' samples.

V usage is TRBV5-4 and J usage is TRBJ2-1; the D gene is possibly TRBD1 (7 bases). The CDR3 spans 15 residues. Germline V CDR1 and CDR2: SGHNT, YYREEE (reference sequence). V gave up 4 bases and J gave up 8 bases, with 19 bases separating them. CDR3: CASSRSGAGGDEQFF. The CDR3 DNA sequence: TGTGCCAGCAGCCGTTCGGGGGCAGGGGGAGATGAGCAGTTCTTC. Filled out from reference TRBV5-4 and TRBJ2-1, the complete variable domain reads ETGVTQSPTHLIKTRGQQVTLRCSSQSGHNTVSWYQQALGQGPQFIFQYYREEENGRGNFPPRFSGLQFPNYSSELNVNALELDDSALYLCASSRSGAGGDEQFFGPGTRLTVL.

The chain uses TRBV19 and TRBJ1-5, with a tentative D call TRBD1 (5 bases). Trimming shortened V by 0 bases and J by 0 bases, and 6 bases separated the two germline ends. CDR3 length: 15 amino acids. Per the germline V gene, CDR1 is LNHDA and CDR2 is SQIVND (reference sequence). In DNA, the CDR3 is TGTGCCAGTAGTATAGATAGGGGTAGCAATCAGCCCCAGCATTTT. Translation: CASSIDRGSNQPQHF.

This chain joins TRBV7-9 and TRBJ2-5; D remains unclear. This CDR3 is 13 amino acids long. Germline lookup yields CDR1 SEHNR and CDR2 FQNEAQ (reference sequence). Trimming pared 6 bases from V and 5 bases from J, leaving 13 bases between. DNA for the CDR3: TGTGCCAGCAGTTTCGGGTTGGTTGAGACCCAGTACTTC. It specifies CASSFGLVETQYF. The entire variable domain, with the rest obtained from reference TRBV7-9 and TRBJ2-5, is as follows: DTGVSQNPRHKITKRGQNVTFRCDPISEHNRLYWYRQTLGQGPEFLTYFQNEAQLEKSRLLSDRFSAERPKGSFSTLEIQRTEQGDSAMYLCASSFGLVETQYFGPGTRLLVL.

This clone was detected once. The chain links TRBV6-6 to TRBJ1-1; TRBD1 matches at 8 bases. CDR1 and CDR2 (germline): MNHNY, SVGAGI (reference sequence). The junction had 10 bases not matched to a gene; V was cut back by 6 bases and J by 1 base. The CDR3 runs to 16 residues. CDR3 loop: CASSGGPGQANTEAFF. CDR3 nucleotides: TGTGCCAGCAGCGGAGGACCGGGACAGGCGAACACTGAAGCTTTCTTT.

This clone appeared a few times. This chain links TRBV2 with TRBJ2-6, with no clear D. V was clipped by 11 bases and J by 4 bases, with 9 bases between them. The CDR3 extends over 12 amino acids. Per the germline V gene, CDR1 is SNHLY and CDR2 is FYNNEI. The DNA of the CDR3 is TGTGCCGGCGCTTCGGGGGCCAACGTCCTGACTTTC. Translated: CAGASGANVLTF.

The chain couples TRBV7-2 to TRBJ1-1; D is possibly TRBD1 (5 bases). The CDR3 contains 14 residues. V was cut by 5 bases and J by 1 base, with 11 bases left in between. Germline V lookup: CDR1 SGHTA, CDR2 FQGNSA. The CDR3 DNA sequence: TGTGCCAGCAGCACCAGGGCGACGAACACTGAAGCTTTCTTT. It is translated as CASSTRATNTEAFF.

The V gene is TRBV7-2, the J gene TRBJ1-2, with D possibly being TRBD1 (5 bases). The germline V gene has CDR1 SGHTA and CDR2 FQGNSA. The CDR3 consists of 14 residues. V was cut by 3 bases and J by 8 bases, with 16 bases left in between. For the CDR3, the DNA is TGTGCCAGCAGCTTTCAATTTGAGGGACGCGGCTACACCTTC. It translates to CASSFQFEGRGYTF.

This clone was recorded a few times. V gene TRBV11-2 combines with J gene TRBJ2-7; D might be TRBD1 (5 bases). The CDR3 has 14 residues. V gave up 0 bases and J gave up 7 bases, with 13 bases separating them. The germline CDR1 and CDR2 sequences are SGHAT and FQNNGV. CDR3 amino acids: CASSLDQGLGEQYV. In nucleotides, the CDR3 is TGTGCCAGCAGCTTAGATCAGGGCCTGGGGGAGCAGTACGTC.

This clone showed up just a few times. CDR3 residues: CASSLVSSGSSPYNEQFF. CDR3 nucleotides: TGTGCCAGCAGCTTGGTATCGTCGGGCTCGTCCCCTTACAATGAGCAGTTCTTC. V is TRBV5-5 and J is TRBJ2-1; the D is unclear. CDR3 length: 18 residues. Trimming removed 0 bases from V and 4 bases from J, with 20 bases in between. The germline V gene has CDR1 SGHKS and CDR2 YYEKEE (reference sequence).

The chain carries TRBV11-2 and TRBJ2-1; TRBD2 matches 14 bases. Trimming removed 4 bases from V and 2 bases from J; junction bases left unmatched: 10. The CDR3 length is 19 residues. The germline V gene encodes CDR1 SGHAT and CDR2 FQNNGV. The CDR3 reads CASSYGPSTSGGAYNEQFF. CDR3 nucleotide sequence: TGTGCCAGCAGCTATGGCCCTTCGACTAGCGGGGGGGCCTACAATGAGCAGTTCTTC.

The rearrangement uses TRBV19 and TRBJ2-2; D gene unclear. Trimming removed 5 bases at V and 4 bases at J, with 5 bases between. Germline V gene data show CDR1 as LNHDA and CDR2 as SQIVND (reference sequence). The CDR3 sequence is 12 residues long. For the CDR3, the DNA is TGTGCCAGTAGTTCTGCCACCGGGGAGCTGTTTTTT. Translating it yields CASSSATGELFF.

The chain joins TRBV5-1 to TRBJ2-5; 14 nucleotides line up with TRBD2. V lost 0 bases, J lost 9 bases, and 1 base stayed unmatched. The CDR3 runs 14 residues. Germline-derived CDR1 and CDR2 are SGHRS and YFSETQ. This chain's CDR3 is CASSLGLAGGPQYF. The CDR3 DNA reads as TGCGCCAGCAGCTTGGGACTAGCGGGGGGGCCCCAGTACTTC.

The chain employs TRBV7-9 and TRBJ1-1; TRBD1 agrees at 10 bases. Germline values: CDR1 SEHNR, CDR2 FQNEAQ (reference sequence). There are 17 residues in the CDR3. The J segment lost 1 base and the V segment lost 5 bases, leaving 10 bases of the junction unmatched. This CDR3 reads CASSPGQGTLRNTEAFF. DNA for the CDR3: TGTGCCAGCAGCCCGGGACAGGGGACCTTAAGGAACACTGAAGCTTTCTTT.

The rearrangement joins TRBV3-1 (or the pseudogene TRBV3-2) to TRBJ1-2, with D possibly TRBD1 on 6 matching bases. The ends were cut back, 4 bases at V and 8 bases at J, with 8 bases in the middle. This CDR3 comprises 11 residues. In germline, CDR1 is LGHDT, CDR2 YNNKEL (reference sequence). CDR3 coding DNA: TGTGCCAGCAGCCGAGACAGGGGCTACACCTTC. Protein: CASSRDRGYTF.

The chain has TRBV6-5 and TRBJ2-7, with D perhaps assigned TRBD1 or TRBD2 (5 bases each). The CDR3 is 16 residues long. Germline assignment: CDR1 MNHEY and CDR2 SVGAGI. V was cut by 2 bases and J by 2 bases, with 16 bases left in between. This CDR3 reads CASSYRLRDGTYEQYF. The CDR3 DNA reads TGTGCCAGCAGTTACCGGCTCCGGGACGGTACCTACGAGCAGTACTTC.

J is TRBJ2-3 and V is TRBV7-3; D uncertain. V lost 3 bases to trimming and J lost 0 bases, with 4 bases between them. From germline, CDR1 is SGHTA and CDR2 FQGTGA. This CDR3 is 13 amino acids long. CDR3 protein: CASSFLSTDTQYF. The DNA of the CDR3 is TGTGCCAGCAGCTTCCTTAGCACAGATACGCAGTATTTT.

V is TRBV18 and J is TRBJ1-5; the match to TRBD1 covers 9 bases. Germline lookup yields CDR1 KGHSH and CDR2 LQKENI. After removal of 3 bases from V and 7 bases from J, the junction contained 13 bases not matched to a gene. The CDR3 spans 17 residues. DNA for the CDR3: TGTGCCAGCTCACCCTATACCCAGACAGGGGGAGGACAGCCCCAGCATTTT. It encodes CASSPYTQTGGGQPQHF.

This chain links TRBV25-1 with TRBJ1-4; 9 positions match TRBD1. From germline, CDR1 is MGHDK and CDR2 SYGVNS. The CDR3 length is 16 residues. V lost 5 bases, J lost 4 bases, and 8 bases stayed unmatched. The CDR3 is CASSYPGQGFNEKLFF. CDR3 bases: TGTGCCAGCAGTTACCCGGGACAGGGTTTTAATGAAAAACTGTTTTTT.

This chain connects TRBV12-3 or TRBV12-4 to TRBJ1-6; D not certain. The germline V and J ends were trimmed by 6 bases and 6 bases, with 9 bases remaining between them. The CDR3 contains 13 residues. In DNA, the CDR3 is TGTGCCAGCAGCCAGGAGGGTAATTCACCCCTCCACTTT. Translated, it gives CASSQEGNSPLHF.

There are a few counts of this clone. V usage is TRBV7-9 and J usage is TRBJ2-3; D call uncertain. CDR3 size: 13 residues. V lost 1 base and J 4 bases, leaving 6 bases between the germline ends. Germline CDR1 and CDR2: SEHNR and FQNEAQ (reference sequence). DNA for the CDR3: TGTGCCAGCAGCTTAGAAGGGTCAGATACGCAGTATTTT. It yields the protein CASSLEGSDTQYF.